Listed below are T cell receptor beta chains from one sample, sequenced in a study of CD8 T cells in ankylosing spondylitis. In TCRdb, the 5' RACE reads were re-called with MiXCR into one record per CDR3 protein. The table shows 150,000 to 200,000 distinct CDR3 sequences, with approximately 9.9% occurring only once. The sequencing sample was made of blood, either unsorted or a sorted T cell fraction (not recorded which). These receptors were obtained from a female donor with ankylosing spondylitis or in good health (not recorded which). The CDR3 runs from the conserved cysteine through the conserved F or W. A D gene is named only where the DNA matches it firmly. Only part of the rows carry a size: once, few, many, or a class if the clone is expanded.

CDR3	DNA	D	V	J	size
CASSDGIEGGEQFF	TGTGCCAGCAGTGACGGGATAGAGGGGGGGGAGCAGTTCTTC	NA	TRBV6-4	TRBJ2-1	NA
CASSHPSYNEQFF	TGCGCCAGCAGCCACCCCTCCTACAATGAGCAGTTCTTC	NA	TRBV4-1	TRBJ2-1	NA
CASSPRRQGAKNIQYF	TGTGCCAGCAGCCCTCGAAGACAGGGGGCCAAAAACATTCAGTACTTC	TRBD1	TRBV3-1	TRBJ2-4	few
CASSYGPNQPQHF	TGTGCCAGCAGCTACGGCCCCAATCAGCCCCAGCATTTT	NA	TRBV6-2/TRBV6-3	TRBJ1-5	many
CASSLVSYEQYF	TGTGCCAGCAGCTTAGTCTCCTACGAGCAGTACTTC	NA	TRBV7-9	TRBJ2-7	many
CSVPAGRGTQYF	TGCAGCGTCCCCGCCGGGCGGGGCACGCAGTATTTT	NA	TRBV29-1	TRBJ2-3	NA
CASTPQNYNEQFF	TGTGCCAGCACCCCCCAGAACTACAATGAGCAGTTCTTC	NA	TRBV25-1	TRBJ2-1	NA
CASRPLQGAVYGYTF	TGTGCCAGCAGGCCATTACAGGGAGCGGTCTATGGCTACACCTTC	NA	TRBV6-1	TRBJ1-2	NA
CSGPPGTNYNEQFF	TGCAGTGGCCCACCCGGGACTAACTACAATGAGCAGTTCTTC	TRBD2	TRBV20-1	TRBJ2-1	NA
CASSFGTGGSYEQYF	TGTGCCAGCAGTTTCGGGACAGGGGGCTCCTACGAGCAGTACTTC	TRBD1	TRBV27	TRBJ2-7	few
CASSLAGLAGGPGYNEQFF	TGTGCCAGCAGCTTAGCGGGACTAGCGGGAGGGCCGGGATACAATGAGCAGTTCTTC	TRBD2	TRBV11-1	TRBJ2-1	NA
CSATSPSGSYNEQYF	TGCAGTGCTACCTCACCTAGCGGGAGTTATAACGAGCAGTACTTC	TRBD2	TRBV20-1	TRBJ2-7	NA
CASSLTGADTQYF	TGTGCCAGCAGCTTGACAGGGGCTGATACGCAGTATTTT	TRBD1	TRBV6-1	TRBJ2-3	few
CASSLSGVNEQFF	TGCGCCAGCAGCTTGTCCGGGGTCAATGAGCAGTTCTTC	NA	TRBV5-1	TRBJ2-1	many
CASSEPGELFF	TGTGCCAGCAGTGAGCCCGGGGAGCTGTTTTTT	NA	TRBV2	TRBJ2-2	few
CASSPRGEGQVTYEQYF	TGTGCCAGCAGCCCCCGGGGGGAAGGACAGGTCACCTACGAGCAGTACTTC	NA	TRBV4-2	TRBJ2-7	NA
CASSFLAGGPSQTSHEQFF	TGTGCCAGCAGCTTTCTAGCGGGAGGGCCTTCGCAGACCAGTCACGAGCAGTTCTTC	TRBD2	TRBV7-8	TRBJ2-1	NA
CKALAAYNEQFF	TGCAAAGCATTAGCGGCTTACAATGAGCAGTTCTTC	NA	TRBV20-1	TRBJ2-1	NA
CASGTGGETQYF	TGTGCCAGCGGAACAGGGGGCGAGACCCAGTACTTC	TRBD1	TRBV5-6	TRBJ2-5	many
CATSPTRSGEQFF	TGTGCCACCAGCCCCACTCGATCAGGTGAGCAGTTCTTC	NA	TRBV24-1	TRBJ2-1	many
CASSLLRRARETQYF	TGTGCCAGCAGCTTACTCCGGAGGGCTAGGGAGACCCAGTACTTC	NA	TRBV7-9	TRBJ2-5	NA
CASMNLTYEQYF	TGTGCCAGCATGAACTTAACCTACGAGCAGTACTTC	NA	TRBV6-2/TRBV6-3	TRBJ2-7	NA
CASSLDREVTNEQFF	TGTGCCAGCAGCTTGGACAGGGAGGTTACCAATGAGCAGTTCTTC	NA	TRBV5-6	TRBJ2-1	NA
CASSIDRREELTDTQYF	TGTGCCAGTAGTATAGATCGGCGGGAGGAACTCACAGATACGCAGTATTTT	TRBD2	TRBV19	TRBJ2-3	NA
CASSSVGYLGDTQYF	TGCGCCAGCAGCTCTGTCGGCTACCTTGGGGATACGCAGTATTTT	NA	TRBV5-1	TRBJ2-3	few
CASSLSGGYYEQYF	TGTGCCAGCAGTTTATCTGGCGGCTACTACGAGCAGTACTTC	NA	TRBV27	TRBJ2-7	NA
CASSESSGIHEQYF	TGCGCCAGCAGTGAATCTAGCGGGATACACGAGCAGTACTTC	TRBD2	TRBV10-2	TRBJ2-7	NA
CASSQDYATVNNEQFF	TGCGCCAGCAGCCAAGATTACGCGACAGTTAACAATGAGCAGTTCTTC	NA	TRBV4-3	TRBJ2-1	few
CASSLGTDWGYQPQHF	TGTGCCAGCAGCTTAGGGACAGACTGGGGTTATCAGCCCCAGCATTTT	NA	TRBV7-9	TRBJ1-5	NA
CASSSLAGDLGEQFF	TGCGCCAGCAGCTCACTAGCGGGGGACCTCGGTGAGCAGTTCTTC	TRBD2	TRBV5-1	TRBJ2-1	few
CASSQGQGASYEQYF	TGTGCCAGCAGCCAGGGACAGGGGGCTTCGTACGAGCAGTACTTC	TRBD1	TRBV7-9	TRBJ2-7	few
CAWSFGRGGGDTQYF	TGTGCCTGGAGTTTCGGTAGAGGGGGGGGAGATACGCAGTATTTT	NA	TRBV30	TRBJ2-3	NA
CASSYTSGRDQQFF	TGTGCCAGCAGTTACACTAGCGGGAGGGACCAGCAGTTCTTC	TRBD2	TRBV6-5	TRBJ2-1	few
CAWSRRTGELFF	TGTGCCTGGAGTAGAAGGACCGGGGAGCTGTTTTTT	NA	TRBV30	TRBJ2-2	NA
CASSLTPQAGSSYEQYF	TGTGCCAGCAGTCTAACCCCCCAGGCTGGCAGCTCCTACGAGCAGTACTTC	NA	TRBV27	TRBJ2-7	many
CSALRLGTNTGELFF	TGCAGTGCTCTCAGACTAGGGACGAACACCGGGGAGCTGTTTTTT	NA	TRBV20-1	TRBJ2-2	few
CASGLSGTSRTDTQYF	TGTGCCAGCGGACTTAGCGGGACGTCACGCACAGATACGCAGTATTTT	TRBD2	TRBV6-2/TRBV6-3	TRBJ2-3	NA
CASSQMGAGELFF	TGTGCCAGCAGTCAGATGGGTGCCGGGGAGCTGTTTTTT	NA	TRBV2	TRBJ2-2	many
CASSPGFGGNIKGDYNEQFF	TGTGCCAGCAGCCCCGGGTTCGGGGGTAACATAAAAGGTGACTACAATGAGCAGTTCTTC	NA	TRBV6-2/TRBV6-3	TRBJ2-1	many
CASSQRQETQYF	TGTGCCAGCAGTCAGCGGCAAGAGACCCAGTACTTC	NA	TRBV13	TRBJ2-5	NA
CASCRGFDTQYF	TGTGCCAGCTGTAGAGGGTTTGATACGCAGTATTTT	NA	TRBV7-9	TRBJ2-3	many
CASSPGTAMGYEQYF	TGCGCCAGCAGCCCGGGGACCGCCATGGGTTACGAGCAGTACTTC	NA	TRBV5-1	TRBJ2-7	many
CASSQRAFGELFF	TGCGCCAGCAGCCAGAGAGCATTTGGGGAGCTGTTTTTT	NA	TRBV4-1	TRBJ2-2	many
CASSEEGTNTGELFF	TGTGCCAGCAGCGAGGAGGGCACGAACACCGGGGAGCTGTTTTTT	NA	TRBV7-9	TRBJ2-2	few
CASSVGVQLGDTGELFF	TGTGCCAGCAGCGTAGGGGTCCAGTTAGGGGACACCGGGGAGCTGTTTTTT	NA	TRBV9	TRBJ2-2	NA
CASSFLGQMNTEAFF	TGTGCCAGCAGTTTTTTAGGACAAATGAACACTGAAGCTTTCTTT	NA	TRBV12-3/TRBV12-4	TRBJ1-1	many
CASSGTGHSGSDEQFF	TGTGCCAGCAGTGGAACGGGACATAGCGGGAGCGATGAGCAGTTCTTC	TRBD2	TRBV25-1	TRBJ2-1	NA
CASSPEGSVFGGSSYEQYF	TGTGCCAGCAGCCCCGAGGGGAGCGTCTTCGGGGGAAGCTCCTACGAGCAGTACTTC	NA	TRBV4-2	TRBJ2-7	NA
CSAREAENTEAFF	TGCAGTGCTAGGGAGGCGGAGAACACTGAAGCTTTCTTT	NA	TRBV20-1	TRBJ1-1	NA
CASSQGGLAGTDTQYF	TGCGCCAGCAGCCAAGGGGGACTAGCGGGCACAGATACGCAGTATTTT	TRBD2	TRBV4-3	TRBJ2-3	NA
CASSLPGQGYGYTF	TGTGCCAGCAGCCTGCCGGGACAGGGCTATGGCTACACCTTC	TRBD1	TRBV9	TRBJ1-2	few
CASSPKVYGTYNEQFF	TGTGCCAGCAGCCCGAAGGTGTACGGGACCTACAATGAGCAGTTCTTC	NA	TRBV2	TRBJ2-1	NA